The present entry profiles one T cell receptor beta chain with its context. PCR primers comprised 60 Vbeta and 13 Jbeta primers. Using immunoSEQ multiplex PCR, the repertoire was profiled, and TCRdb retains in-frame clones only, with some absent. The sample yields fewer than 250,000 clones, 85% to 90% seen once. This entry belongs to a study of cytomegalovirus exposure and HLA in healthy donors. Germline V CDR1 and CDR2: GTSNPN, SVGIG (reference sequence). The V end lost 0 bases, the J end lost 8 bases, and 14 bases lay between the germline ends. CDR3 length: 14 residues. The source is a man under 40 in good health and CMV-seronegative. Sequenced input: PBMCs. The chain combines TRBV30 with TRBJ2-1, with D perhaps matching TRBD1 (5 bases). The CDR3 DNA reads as TGTGCCTGGAGTGTAAGGGCCTGGGGCGATGAGCAGTTCTTC. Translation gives CAWSVRAWGDEQFF.